Shown below are 25 T cell receptor beta chains from a single sample sequenced in a study of OX40 agonist ivuxolimab in advanced cancers. Some clones are missing from TCRdb's copy, which holds only in-frame ones; the method was immunoSEQ multiplex PCR. This table holds approximately 130,000 clones, 90% to 95% found once. The sequenced sample was CD4+ or CD8+ T cells sorted from blood, obtained in a trial of the OX40 agonist ivuxolimab. The receptors stem from an adult with an advanced solid tumor such as melanoma, head and neck, liver or kidney cancer.

In regard to this clone: Within the sample, other DNA sequences also encode this same CDR3. V is TRBV18 and J is TRBJ2-3; 9 bases line up with TRBD1. Germline V gene sequence: CDR1 KGHSH, CDR2 LQKENI. The CDR3 is 15 amino acids. The junction had 7 bases not matched to a gene; V was cut back by 6 bases and J by 3 bases. The chain's CDR3 is CASSPPGTGTDTQYF. The CDR3 DNA is TGTGCCAGCTCGCCCCCCGGGACAGGGACAGATACGCAGTATTTT.

This chain connects TRBV14 to TRBJ2-7, with TRBD2 identical over 10 bases. There are 14 residues in the CDR3. V lost 0 bases and J lost 10; bases outside the gene matches: 6. Germline values: CDR1 SGHDN, CDR2 FVKESK. The CDR3 nucleotides read TGTGCCAGCAGCCAAGAGGCTAGCGGGAGTGAACAGTACTTC. This codes for CASSQEASGSEQYF.

The chain employs TRBV5-1 and TRBJ2-2; TRBD1 matches at 7 bases. V was pared by 6 bases and J by 2 bases, with 13 bases of the junction left unmatched. CDR3 length equals 17 residues. Germline CDR1 SGHRS, CDR2 YFSETQ. The DNA for the CDR3 is TGCGCCAGCAACGATCCCGGGACAGAACATAACACCGGGGAGCTGTTTTTT. This gives the protein CASNDPGTEHNTGELFF.

V usage is TRBV10-1 and J usage is TRBJ2-3, with TRBD1 matching over 8 bases. Per the germline V gene, CDR1 is WNHNN and CDR2 is SYGVQD (reference sequence). With 4 bases clipped from V and 6 bases from J, the junction kept 9 bases outside the gene matches. CDR3 length equals 15 residues. The DNA of the CDR3 is TGCGCCAGCAGTGTAGGGACAGGCGGTTTGGATACGCAGTATTTT. Translating gives CASSVGTGGLDTQYF.

The chain joins TRBV25-1 to TRBJ2-7; D not certain. The V gene's germline CDR1 is MGHDK and CDR2 SYGVNS. V dropped 11 bases and J dropped 0 bases, with 17 bases sitting between them. This CDR3 is 14 amino acids long. The CDR3 loop reads CAAAGSLSSYEQYF. The CDR3 nucleotides read TGTGCCGCAGCTGGCAGCCTAAGCTCCTACGAGCAGTACTTC.

The chain couples TRBV11-2 to TRBJ2-7; D not certain. The CDR3 length is 12 residues. CDR1 and CDR2 from the germline V gene are SGHAT and FQNNGV. Between the trimmed V and J ends, which lost 5 bases and 2 bases, there was a span of 7 bases. Here the CDR3 DNA reads TGTGCCAGCAGCCCCTCGACCTACGAGCAGTACTTC. It specifies CASSPSTYEQYF.

This clone was counted once. The chain couples TRBV6-1 to TRBJ1-5; D is possibly TRBD1 (6 bases). Trimming removed 7 bases from V and 7 bases from J, with 17 bases in between. The CDR3 covers 14 residues. Germline lookup yields CDR1 MNHNS and CDR2 SASEGT. DNA for the CDR3: TGTGCCAGCACCATCCCAGGGAGGGGGCAGCCCCAGCATTTT. Protein: CASTIPGRGQPQHF.

CDR3 in amino acids: CASSQEGTRNSPLHF. The CDR3 DNA sequence: TGTGCCAGCAGCCAAGAAGGGACCCGGAATTCACCCCTCCACTTT. V is TRBV11-3 and J is TRBJ1-6; TRBD1 is a possible D gene (5 bases). V was shortened by 5 bases and J by 7 bases, with 15 bases between the two germline ends. The V gene's germline CDR1 is SGHNT and CDR2 YENEEA. The CDR3 is made up of 15 amino acids.

The rearrangement joins TRBV4-2 to TRBJ2-1, with 14 bases lining up with TRBD2. The V segment lost 4 bases and the J segment 8 bases; nucleotides outside the gene matches: 4. The CDR3 sequence is 15 residues long. Looked up from germline, CDR1 is LGHNA and CDR2 is YNFKEQ. In DNA, the CDR3 is TGTGCCAGCAGCCCCGGGACTAGCGGGAGTGATGAGCAGTTCTTC. Its protein is CASSPGTSGSDEQFF.

Comment on this clone: One end of the junction is discordant with germline, which a read error may explain. This rearrangement joins TRBV6-6 to TRBJ2-7; D may be TRBD1 (5 bases). Germline V gene data show CDR1 as MNHNY and CDR2 as SVGAGI (reference sequence). CDR3 length equals 12 residues. The CDR3 loop reads CASSDPGFPLHF. DNA of the CDR3: TGTGCCAGCAGCGACCCAGGGTTTCCACTCCACTTC.

The CDR3 here is CASSVSGSGTDTQYF. In DNA, the CDR3 is TGTGCCAGCAGCGTAAGCGGGAGCGGCACAGATACGCAGTATTTT. The chain is built from TRBV2 and TRBJ2-3; TRBD2 agrees at 8 bases. The V gene's germline CDR1 is SNHLY and CDR2 FYNNEI. J gave up 1 base and V 6 bases, and 6 bases lay outside the gene matches. The CDR3 consists of 15 residues.

The chain carries TRBV7-2 and TRBJ2-5, with 7 positions matching TRBD1. Germline trimming cut 5 bases from V and 4 bases from J; bases unmatched to any gene: 4. Germline CDR1 SGHTA, CDR2 FQGNSA. The CDR3 is 13 amino acids. CDR3 amino acids: CASSPRQGETQYF. CDR3 DNA sequence: TGTGCCAGCAGCCCTCGACAGGGAGAGACCCAGTACTTC.

CDR3 loop: CAITGGNYGYTF. CDR3 coding DNA: TGTGCCATCACGGGAGGGAATTATGGCTACACCTTC. V is TRBV10-3 and J is TRBJ1-2; D is uncertain. The CDR3 contains 12 residues. Germline V CDR1 and CDR2: ENHRY, SYGVKD. V was pared by 7 bases and J by 5 bases, with 11 bases between.

This chain uses TRBV16 with TRBJ2-5, with D possibly matching TRBD2 (5 bases). The CDR3 totals 14 residues. The V end was cut by 4 bases, the J end by 2 bases, with 11 bases between. Germline V gene lookup returns CDR1 KGHSY and CDR2 FQNENV. The CDR3, as DNA: TGTGCCAGCAGCCGAGGAGGTGGGCAAGAGACCCAGTACTTC. Protein: CASSRGGGQETQYF.

This clone was observed a single time. The rearrangement joins TRBV10-2 to TRBJ1-2, with TRBD1 matching over 9 bases. Germline lookup yields CDR1 WSHSY and CDR2 SAAADI. The CDR3 consists of 16 residues. Trimming cost V 0 bases and J 4 bases; bases outside gene matches: 6. In DNA form, the CDR3 reads TGCGCCAGCAGTGAGTCGAGAACAGGGGGCGGCTATGGCTACACCTTC. Encoded protein: CASSESRTGGGYGYTF.

This clone appeared once. The rearrangement links TRBV4-3 to TRBJ1-2; no firm D call. From germline, CDR1 is LGHNA and CDR2 YSLEER. The V gene lost 0 bases and the J gene lost 6 bases, with 14 bases spanning the gap. This CDR3 region has 15 residues. CDR3 region: CASSQEGRHWDGYTF. CDR3 in DNA: TGCGCCAGCAGCCAAGAGGGCAGGCACTGGGATGGCTACACCTTC.

V and J are TRBV4-3 and TRBJ2-3; possibly TRBD1 for D (5 bases). CDR1 LGHNA and CDR2 YSLEER come from the germline V gene. The V gene lost 2 bases and the J gene lost 5 bases, with 8 bases spanning the gap. The CDR3 is made up of 13 amino acids. The CDR3 bases are TGCGCCAGCAGCCAAAACCAGGGAGATACGCAGTATTTT. This codes for CASSQNQGDTQYF.

The CDR3 here is CASSLVGTEAFF. The CDR3 nucleotides read TGCGCCAGCAGCTTGGTCGGCACTGAAGCTTTCTTT. V and J are TRBV5-1 and TRBJ1-1; no definite D call. CDR3 length: 12 amino acids. Germline CDR1 and CDR2: SGHRS and YFSETQ. V lost 0 bases, J lost 4 bases, and 4 bases lay in between.

The V call is TRBV7-9, the J call TRBJ1-1; D not resolved. The CDR3 covers 14 residues. Germline loops: CDR1 SEHNR, CDR2 FQNEAQ (reference sequence). Between the trimmed V and J ends, which lost 5 bases and 0 bases, there was a span of 10 bases. This CDR3 is CASSRDTMNTEAFF. CDR3 bases: TGTGCCAGCAGCCGCGACACAATGAACACTGAAGCTTTCTTT.

This clone came up a few times. V usage is TRBV25-1 and J usage is TRBJ1-2, with D possibly being TRBD1 (5 bases). The ends were cut back, 6 bases at V and 6 bases at J, with 11 bases in the middle. This CDR3 has 12 residues. Germline CDR1 and CDR2: MGHDK and SYGVNS. CDR3 nucleotides: TGTGCCAGCAGCCCCGGGGCCCATGGCTACACCTTC. It yields the protein CASSPGAHGYTF.

This rearrangement joins TRBV5-4 to TRBJ2-7, with D perhaps matching TRBD2 (5 bases). Trimming removed 4 bases at V and 2 bases at J, with 16 bases between. Germline V gene data show CDR1 as SGHNT and CDR2 as YYREEE (reference sequence). This CDR3 contains 15 residues. CDR3: CASSPRDAPPYEQYF. The CDR3 bases are TGTGCCAGCAGCCCGAGGGATGCTCCCCCCTACGAGCAGTACTTC.

This chain connects TRBV18 to TRBJ2-1; D could derive from TRBD1 or TRBD2 (5 bases each). Per germline, CDR1 KGHSH and CDR2 LQKENI. Trimming stripped 6 bases from V and 1 base from J, with 19 bases between. The CDR3 is 17 residues long. The CDR3 loop is CASSPGRGLRSYNEQFF. The CDR3, as DNA: TGTGCCAGCTCCCCGGGCCGGGGCCTGAGGTCCTACAATGAGCAGTTCTTC.

The rearrangement joins TRBV6-5 to TRBJ2-7; 7 nucleotides line up with TRBD1. Germline V lookup: CDR1 MNHEY, CDR2 SVGAGI. This CDR3 comprises 15 residues. The junction had 10 bases not matched to a gene; V was cut back by 3 bases and J by 5 bases. In DNA form, the CDR3 reads TGTGCCAGCAGTTATGTAGGGACAGTGGTCGACGAGCAGTACTTC. It yields the protein CASSYVGTVVDEQYF.

The genes are TRBV10-3 and TRBJ2-7; D tentatively fits TRBD1 or TRBD2 (5 bases each). The germline CDR1 and CDR2 sequences are ENHRY and SYGVKD. CDR3 length: 13 amino acids. The V end lost 3 bases, the J end lost 2 bases, and 8 bases lay between the germline ends. The CDR3 nucleotides are TGTGCCATCAGTGAATGGGGGACCTACGAGCAGTACTTC. The encoded protein is CAISEWGTYEQYF.

The V call is TRBV7-2, the J call TRBJ2-3; D gene ambiguous. CDR3 length: 13 residues. V lost 3 bases to trimming and J lost 0 bases, with 4 bases between them. Germline-derived CDR1 and CDR2 are SGHTA and FQGNSA. CDR3 region: CASSFPSTDTQYF. CDR3 bases: TGTGCCAGCAGCTTCCCGAGCACAGATACGCAGTATTTT.